Reported below is one TCR beta chain. Its specificity is not known. This record comes from a study of cytomegalovirus exposure and HLA in healthy donors. The study, taken as a whole, reports: The authors listed some 150 TCR beta chains as cytomegalovirus-associated. A cluster of highly shared sequence variants was likely a sequencing artifact.

V lost 8 bases, J lost 8 bases, and 10 bases lay in between. Germline values: CDR1 MNHEY, CDR2 SVGAGI. The CDR3 has 11 residues. PCR employed 60 Vbeta and 13 Jbeta primers. Here immunoSEQ multiplex PCR was the method, and the copy in TCRdb shows in-frame clones only, minus some. Of 150,000 to 200,000 clones detected, 81% appear once; the ten largest clones hold 3% to 4.5%. Sequencing was carried out using PBMCs. The TCR comes from a man aged 45-65 years in good health and CMV-seronegative. The chain uses TRBV6-5 and TRBJ2-4; perhaps TRBD2 as D (6 bases). CDR3 loop: CASRWGDIQYF. CDR3 nucleotide sequence: TGTGCCAGCCGATGGGGGGACATTCAGTACTTC.